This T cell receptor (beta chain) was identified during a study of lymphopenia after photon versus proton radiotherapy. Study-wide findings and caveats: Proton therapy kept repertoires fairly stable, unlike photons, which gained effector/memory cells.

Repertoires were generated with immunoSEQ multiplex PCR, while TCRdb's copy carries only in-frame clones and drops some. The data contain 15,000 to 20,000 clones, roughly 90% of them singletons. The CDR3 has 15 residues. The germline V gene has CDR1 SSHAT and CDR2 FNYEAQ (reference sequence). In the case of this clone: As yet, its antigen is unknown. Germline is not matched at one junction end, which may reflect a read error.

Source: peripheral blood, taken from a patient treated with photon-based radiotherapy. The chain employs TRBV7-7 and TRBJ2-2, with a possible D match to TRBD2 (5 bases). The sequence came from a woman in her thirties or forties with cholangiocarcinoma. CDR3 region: CASSPRGSNTGELFF. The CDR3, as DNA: TGTGCTAGCAGCCCTAGAGGGTCGAACACCGGGGAGCTGTTTTTT.